The 16 T cell receptor beta chains below all came from one sample that was sequenced in a study of chemoradiotherapy in HPV16-positive cancers. Clones were sequenced by immunoSEQ multiplex PCR, and TCRdb holds only the in-frame ones, with some missing. The sample yields approximately 12,000 clones, roughly 81% seen once. The sample was acquired from a patient who underwent chemoradiotherapy. Receptor source: a human donor with HPV-associated anogenital cancer.

This chain uses TRBV7-3 with TRBJ2-1; TRBD2 agrees at 7 bases. The V gene end was trimmed by 8 bases and the J gene end by 5 bases; junction bases not matched to a gene: 9. Germline lookup yields CDR1 SGHTA and CDR2 FQGTGA. The CDR3 extends over 14 amino acids. The CDR3 bases are TGTGCCAGCGCCAAAAGCGGGAACAACAATGAGCAGTTCTTC. Amino acid sequence: CASAKSGNNNEQFF.

The sample holds a few counts of this clone. The rearrangement uses TRBV30 and TRBJ1-2; D not certain. The V and J ends lost 3 bases and 4 bases respectively, with 6 bases between them. The length of the CDR3 is 11 residues. Germline V CDR1 and CDR2: GTSNPN, SVGIG (reference sequence). The CDR3 reads CAWRVLYGYTF. CDR3 nucleotide sequence: TGTGCCTGGAGGGTACTCTATGGCTACACCTTC. Together with reference TRBV30 and TRBJ1-2, the CDR3 gives the full variable domain: SQTIHQWPATLVQPVGSPLSLECTVEGTSNPNLYWYRQAAGRGLQLLFYSVGIGQISSEVPQNLSASRPQDRQFILSSKKLLLSDSGFYLCAWRVLYGYTFGSGTRLTVV.

The chain recombines TRBV7-6 with TRBJ1-6, with 8 bases fitting TRBD1. This CDR3 spans 13 amino acids. V was clipped by 11 bases and J by 7 bases; unmatched bases: 7. CDR1 is SGHVS and CDR2 is FNYEAQ in the germline V gene. CDR3 DNA: TGTGCCGCAGGACAGGGCCGAAATTCACCCCTCCACTTT. This sequence encodes CAAGQGRNSPLHF. Variable domain in full (rest from reference TRBV7-6 and TRBJ1-6): GAGVSQSPRYKVTKRGQDVALRCDPISGHVSLYWYRQALGQGPEFLTYFNYEAQQDKSGLPNDRFSAERPEGSISTLTIQRTEQRDSAMYRCAAGQGRNSPLHFGNGTRLTVT.

The J gene is TRBJ1-3, the V gene TRBV2; the D is unclear. Looked up from germline, CDR1 is SNHLY and CDR2 is FYNNEI. The CDR3 contains 14 residues. Trimming took off 4 bases at V and 0 bases at J, with 7 bases between the two ends. The CDR3 sequence: CASSGRRSGNTIYF. The CDR3 nucleotides are TGTGCCAGCAGTGGCCGCCGCTCTGGAAACACCATATATTTT. Using reference TRBV2 and TRBJ1-3 for the parts outside the CDR3, the full variable domain is EPEVTQTPSHQVTQMGQEVILRCVPISNHLYFYWYRQILGQKVEFLVSFYNNEISEKSEIFDDQFSVERPDGSNFTLKIRSTKLEDSAMYFCASSGRRSGNTIYFGEGSWLTVV.

V gene TRBV6-1 combines with J gene TRBJ2-7, with TRBD1 matching over 11 bases. Per germline, CDR1 MNHNS and CDR2 SASEGT. The CDR3 loop spans 15 amino acids. The trim removed 3 bases at V and 3 bases at J, leaving 4 bases unmatched. Here the CDR3 DNA reads TGTGCCAGCAGTGATGGGACAGGGGGACTCTACGAGCAGTACTTC. It codes for CASSDGTGGLYEQYF.

This clone was recorded once. The chain recombines TRBV6-1 with TRBJ2-5; D is unclear. V was cut by 2 bases and J by 2 bases, with 3 bases left in between. The CDR3 spans 12 residues. Germline values: CDR1 MNHNS, CDR2 SASEGT. The CDR3 region has the DNA TGTGCCAGCAGTGAACTTCAAGAGACCCAGTACTTC. Translation: CASSELQETQYF.

The chain carries TRBV10-2 and TRBJ1-5; D gene unclear. The V gene lost 6 bases and the J gene lost 6 bases, with 18 bases spanning the gap. In germline, CDR1 is WSHSY, CDR2 SAAADI. The CDR3 spans 15 residues. The DNA for the CDR3 is TGCGCCAGCAGCACCGCCGCAGGAGGGAGTCAGCCCCAGCATTTT. It codes for CASSTAAGGSQPQHF.

The chain combines TRBV27 with TRBJ2-7; D is perhaps TRBD2 (6 bases). The CDR3 covers 12 residues. V shed 3 bases and J shed 6 bases, with 9 bases lying between them. The V gene's germline CDR1 is MNHEY and CDR2 SMNVEV (reference sequence). The CDR3 sequence is CASSFPGAEQYF. In DNA, the CDR3 is TGTGCCAGCAGTTTCCCGGGAGCCGAGCAGTACTTC.

The chain uses TRBV5-4 and TRBJ2-7; TRBD2 matches at 14 bases. CDR3 length: 17 amino acids. V shed 1 base and J 5 bases; nucleotides not matched to a gene: 8. Germline loops: CDR1 SGHNT, CDR2 YYREEE (reference sequence). The CDR3 region has the DNA TGTGCCAGCAGCTTGCCGGGACTAGCGGGAGTAAAGGACGAGCAGTACTTC. It encodes CASSLPGLAGVKDEQYF. The full variable domain, completed using reference TRBV5-4 and TRBJ2-7, is ETGVTQSPTHLIKTRGQQVTLRCSSQSGHNTVSWYQQALGQGPQFIFQYYREEENGRGNFPPRFSGLQFPNYSSELNVNALELDDSALYLCASSLPGLAGVKDEQYFGPGTRLTVT.

This clone was counted once. The J gene is TRBJ1-3, the V gene TRBV7-6; the D is unclear. This CDR3 comprises 18 residues. Trimming shortened V by 1 base and J by 3 bases, and 19 bases separated the two germline ends. Germline CDR1 is SGHVS and CDR2 is FNYEAQ. This CDR3 is CASSLEIGSPTRGNTIYF. CDR3 DNA: TGTGCCAGCAGCTTAGAGATCGGCAGCCCTACACGTGGAAACACCATATATTTT.

The J gene is TRBJ1-5, the V gene TRBV9, with a possible D match to TRBD1 (5 bases). The germline V gene encodes CDR1 SGDLS and CDR2 YYNGEE. CDR3 length: 14 residues. Trimming shortened V by 3 bases and J by 1 base, and 8 bases separated the two germline ends. The CDR3 DNA follows: TGTGCCAGCAGCGCAGCAGGGAGCAATCAGCCCCAGCATTTT. Residues: CASSAAGSNQPQHF.

CDR3 coding DNA: TGTGCCTGGAATCAGGGGCAGGGGGATCCCTATGGCTACACCTTC. Its protein is CAWNQGQGDPYGYTF. The V and J genes are TRBV30 and TRBJ1-2; 7 nucleotides match TRBD1. CDR1 GTSNPN and CDR2 SVGIG come from the germline V gene (reference sequence). This CDR3 has 15 residues. V was pared by 4 bases and J by 4 bases, with 12 bases of the junction left unmatched.

J is TRBJ1-2 and V is TRBV6-4, with D maybe TRBD1 (5 bases). V gave up 0 bases and J gave up 5 bases, with 7 bases separating them. The CDR3 consists of 13 residues. Germline CDR1 is MRHNA and CDR2 is SNTAGT. Here the CDR3 reads CASSDSTVYGYTF. The CDR3, as DNA: TGTGCCAGCAGTGACTCGACAGTATATGGCTACACCTTC.

The chain links TRBV6-1 to TRBJ2-3, with a possible D match to TRBD2 (6 bases). The CDR3 is made up of 15 amino acids. V dropped 0 bases and J dropped 4 bases, with 11 bases sitting between them. The V gene's germline CDR1 is MNHNS and CDR2 SASEGT. This chain's CDR3 is CASSEAGGKSDTQYF. The CDR3 DNA sequence: TGTGCCAGCAGTGAAGCGGGGGGTAAATCAGATACGCAGTATTTT.

The J gene is TRBJ2-3, the V gene TRBV10-3; TRBD2 agrees at 10 bases. The CDR3 contains 16 residues. J lost 5 bases, V lost 0 bases, and 5 bases had no gene match. The germline V gene has CDR1 ENHRY and CDR2 SYGVKD. In DNA form, the CDR3 reads TGTGCCATCAGTGAGTCGGAGCGGGGGGGCGTAGATACGCAGTATTTT. Its translation is CAISESERGGVDTQYF.

The chain combines TRBV10-2 with TRBJ2-1; 9 nucleotides line up with TRBD2. V shed 0 bases and J 9 bases; nucleotides not matched to a gene: 12. The CDR3 length is 17 residues. The germline V gene has CDR1 WSHSY and CDR2 SAAADI. This CDR3 is CASSESLFRSGGVEQFF. The CDR3 nucleotides are TGCGCCAGCAGTGAGTCTTTATTTCGTAGCGGGGGCGTTGAGCAGTTCTTC.